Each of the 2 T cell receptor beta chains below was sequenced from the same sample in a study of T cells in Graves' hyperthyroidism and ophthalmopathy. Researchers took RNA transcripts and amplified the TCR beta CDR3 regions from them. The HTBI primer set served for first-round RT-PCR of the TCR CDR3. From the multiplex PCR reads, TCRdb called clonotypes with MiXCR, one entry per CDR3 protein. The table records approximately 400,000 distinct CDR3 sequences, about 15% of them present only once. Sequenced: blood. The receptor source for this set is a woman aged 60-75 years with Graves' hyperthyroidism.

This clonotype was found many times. CDR3 nucleotides: TGTGCCAGCAGTCCTCAGGGGGCGAGGGGGAACACTGAAGCTTTCTTT. Translation: CASSPQGARGNTEAFF. The chain uses TRBV12-3 or TRBV12-4 and TRBJ1-1; 8 bases are shared with TRBD1. This CDR3 spans 16 amino acids. Germline trimming cut 5 bases from V and 1 base from J; bases unmatched to any gene: 9.

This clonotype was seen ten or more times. This CDR3 reads CSALAGGTDTQYF. The CDR3 DNA follows: TGCAGTGCTCTAGCGGGTGGCACAGATACGCAGTATTTT. The chain links TRBV20-1 to TRBJ2-3; 8 positions match TRBD2. CDR1 is DFQATT, CDR2 SNEGSKA, per germline (reference sequence). The CDR3 consists of 13 residues. V shed 5 bases, J shed 1 base, and the junction held 2 bases outside the gene matches.